This is a list of T cell receptor beta chains from one sample in a study of regulatory T cells in long-lasting Graves disease. TCRdb redid the calling of the multiplex PCR reads with MiXCR, one entry per CDR3 protein. The sample consists of 550,000 to 600,000 distinct CDR3 sequences, about 16% of them appearing once. These records were also assigned to another study, of T cells in Graves' hyperthyroidism and ophthalmopathy.

This material consisted of peripheral blood mononuclear cells (PBMCs), taken at new diagnosis, from a patient treated with antithyroid drugs. The receptors were gathered from a man younger than 35 with Graves disease. CDR3s include the opening cysteine and the closing phenylalanine or tryptophan. A D gene is named only where the DNA matches it firmly. Where a row states a size, it is once, few, many or the class of an expanded clone; other rows omit it.

TRBD2	NA	TRBV18	TRBJ2-3	TGTGCCAGCTCACCCTTGACTAGCGGAACTAGCACAGATACGCAGTATTTT	CASSPLTSGTSTDTQYF
TRBD2	few	TRBV4-2	TRBJ2-1	TGTGCCAGCAGCCAAGATCACCGGGAGGGGACCTACAATGAGCAGTTCTTC	CASSQDHREGTYNEQFF
NA	NA	TRBV11-3	TRBJ2-3	TGTGCCAGCAGCGGTCAAGGTGGAGATACGCAGTATTTT	CASSGQGGDTQYF
TRBD2	few	TRBV9	TRBJ2-1	TGTGCCAGCAGCGTAGCTAGGGTGGGAGGGCCGAATGAGCAGTTCTTC	CASSVARVGGPNEQFF
TRBD1	few	TRBV7-8	TRBJ1-5	TGTGCCAGCAGCTTAACCGAGTCAGGACAGGGTAGCAATCAGCCCCAGCATTTT	CASSLTESGQGSNQPQHF
TRBD2	many	TRBV11-2	TRBJ2-7	TGTGCCAGCAGCTCCCAAGCCAGCGGGACTAGCGGGATCTACGAGCAGTACTTC	CASSSQASGTSGIYEQYF
NA	NA	TRBV12-3/TRBV12-4	TRBJ2-1	TGTGCCAGCAGTAGGACGTGGTCAGTGGGCAATGAGCAGTTCTTC	CASSRTWSVGNEQFF
TRBD2	many	TRBV10-3	TRBJ2-3	TGTGCCATCAGTGAGTCGACTAGCGATAGCACAGATACGCAGTATTTT	CAISESTSDSTDTQYF
TRBD2	many	TRBV10-3	TRBJ2-3	TGTGCCATCAGTCTAGCGGGGAGCACAGATACGCAGTATTTT	CAISLAGSTDTQYF
NA	NA	TRBV6-1	TRBJ2-3	TGTGCCAGCAGGTCCGGGACACTAGATACGCAGTATTTT	CASRSGTLDTQYF
NA	NA	TRBV5-1	TRBJ2-7	TGCGCCAGCAGCCGAGAAGTTGGCGAGCAGTACTTC	CASSREVGEQYF
NA	few	TRBV19	TRBJ2-2	TGTGCCAGTAGTACCAGGGAGTCCGGGGAGCTGTTTTTT	CASSTRESGELFF
NA	many	TRBV12-3/TRBV12-4	TRBJ2-1	TGTGCCAGCAGTTTGAGCGGTCCATTCCATGAGCAGTTCTTC	CASSLSGPFHEQFF
NA	few	TRBV2	TRBJ1-4	TGTGCCAGCAGTGAATGGGCAGGGGTCGGGTATGAAAAACTGTTTTTT	CASSEWAGVGYEKLFF
NA	many	TRBV6-1	TRBJ2-1	TGTGCCAGCAGCCAAGTGCCCGCGGGTGAGCAGTTCTTC	CASSQVPAGEQFF
TRBD1	NA	TRBV4-1	TRBJ1-2	TGCGCCAGCAGCCAAGGAATGGCGGGGACAGAGGTCTACACCTTC	CASSQGMAGTEVYTF
TRBD1	many	TRBV2	TRBJ1-5	TGTGCCAGCAGCCCAACAGGGGTCGGCCAGCCCCAGCATTTT	CASSPTGVGQPQHF
NA	NA	TRBV6-1	TRBJ1-3	TGTGCCAGCAGTGAAGGATGGCCGGTCTCTGGAAACACCATATATTTT	CASSEGWPVSGNTIYF
TRBD1	few	TRBV24-1	TRBJ1-2	TGTGCCACCAGTGATGGGGACAGGGTCGACGGCTACACCTTC	CATSDGDRVDGYTF
TRBD2	many	TRBV12-3/TRBV12-4	TRBJ2-5	TGTGCCAGCAGGGGGACTAGCGGGTTGGTCGGGGAGACCCAGTACTTC	CASRGTSGLVGETQYF
NA	few	TRBV6-9	TRBJ2-7	TGTGCCAGCAGTTACTCCTCAGATCGGGCTCTCGGCGAGCAGTACTTC	CASSYSSDRALGEQYF
TRBD1	few	TRBV29-1	TRBJ2-3	TGCAGCGTTGCTTTGGTCAGGGGGAGCACAGATACGCAGTATTTT	CSVALVRGSTDTQYF
NA	many	TRBV20-1	TRBJ1-1	TGCAGTGCTACGGACTGGACGGGAGGCGACACTGAAGCTTTCTTT	CSATDWTGGDTEAFF
NA	NA	TRBV5-1	TRBJ2-1	TGCGCCAGCAGAAACTGGGCAGGGAATGAGCAGTTCTTC	CASRNWAGNEQFF
TRBD2	many	TRBV20-1	TRBJ2-1	TGCAGTGCTAGAGATGCGCTTCGTGGAGCGGGAGCCAATGAGCAGTTCTTC	CSARDALRGAGANEQFF
NA	NA	TRBV6-2/TRBV6-3	TRBJ2-7	TGTGCCAGCAGTGAAACGGCAGAATACGAGCAGTACTTC	CASSETAEYEQYF
NA	many	TRBV29-1	TRBJ2-1	TGCAGCGGCGGACCGGGACCTAATGAGCAGTTCTTC	CSGGPGPNEQFF